These 32 T cell receptor beta chains were sequenced from one sample in a study of T cell responses to AZD1222 COVID-19 vaccine. Assay used: immunoSEQ multiplex PCR; TCRdb lists only in-frame clones, some missing. Among about 110,000 clones, roughly 92% were seen once, and the ten largest hold over 2%. The input for sequencing was peripheral blood, taken 28 days after the second AZD1222 dose. The receptors were gathered from an adult who received the AZD1222 COVID-19 vaccine.

The chain employs TRBV6-2 or TRBV6-3 and TRBJ2-7, with D possibly matching TRBD1 (5 bases). CDR1 is MNHEY, CDR2 SVGEGT, per germline. V was clipped by 6 bases and J by 6 bases, with 9 bases between them. CDR3 length: 11 residues. The CDR3 DNA is TGTGCCAGCAGCCAGGGTACCGAGCAGTACTTC. Protein sequence: CASSQGTEQYF.

This clone has a single count. The chain has TRBV6-6 and TRBJ2-5; TRBD2 matches at 12 bases. The CDR3 totals 14 residues. The germline gives CDR1 MNHNY, CDR2 SVGAGI (reference sequence). Losses at the gene ends were 8 bases for V and 1 base for J; bases not matched to a gene: 2. The CDR3 here is CASVLAGGQETQYF. CDR3 DNA: TGTGCCAGCGTACTAGCGGGGGGCCAAGAGACCCAGTACTTC.

This rearrangement joins TRBV18 to TRBJ2-1; 7 bases align to TRBD1. CDR1 is KGHSH and CDR2 is LQKENI in the germline V gene. V lost 1 base and J lost 3; bases outside the gene matches: 3. This CDR3 spans 15 amino acids. The CDR3 bases are TGTGCCAGCTCACCACAGGACAGGAGCTACAATGAGCAGTTCTTC. As protein: CASSPQDRSYNEQFF.

The chain uses TRBV7-9 and TRBJ1-1, with D possibly matching TRBD1 (5 bases). In germline, CDR1 is SEHNR, CDR2 FQNEAQ (reference sequence). The ends were cut back, 5 bases at V and 1 base at J, with 14 bases in the middle. This CDR3 contains 15 residues. This CDR3 is CASSGVERGNTEAFF. In DNA form, the CDR3 reads TGTGCCAGCAGCGGCGTCGAGAGGGGGAACACTGAAGCTTTCTTT.

V and J are TRBV3-1 (or the pseudogene TRBV3-2) and TRBJ2-5; maybe TRBD1 (6 bases). Germline V gene sequence: CDR1 LGHDT, CDR2 YNNKEL (reference sequence). This CDR3 region has 16 residues. Trimming pared 1 base from V and 4 bases from J, leaving 16 bases between. CDR3 DNA sequence: TGTGCCAGCAGCCAAGCAAACAGGGTGAAGGCAGAGACCCAGTACTTC. Residues: CASSQANRVKAETQYF.

The V and J genes are TRBV15 and TRBJ1-2; TRBD1 matches at 10 bases. The germline CDR1 and CDR2 sequences are LNHNV and YYDKDF (reference sequence). The CDR3 loop spans 15 amino acids. The trim removed 5 bases at V and 7 bases at J, leaving 10 bases unmatched. As DNA, the CDR3 is TGTGCCACCAGCGTAAGACAGGGGGCACGGGCTGGCTACACCTTC. Residues: CATSVRQGARAGYTF.

This rearrangement joins TRBV19 to TRBJ1-5, with D possibly TRBD1 on 5 matching bases. CDR1 and CDR2 (germline): LNHDA, SQIVND (reference sequence). The V end lost 6 bases, the J end lost 6 bases, and 21 bases lay between the germline ends. The CDR3 extends over 16 amino acids. For the CDR3, the DNA is TGTGCCAGTAGACCAATCTCAGACAGTTCTTTTCAGCCCCAGCATTTT. This codes for CASRPISDSSFQPQHF.

The gene calls are TRBV7-9 and TRBJ1-1; 10 bases align to TRBD1. The V and J ends lost 5 bases and 0 bases, in that order; junction bases with no gene match: 3. Looked up from germline, CDR1 is SEHNR and CDR2 is FQNEAQ (reference sequence). This CDR3 has 15 residues. In DNA, the CDR3 is TGTGCCAGCAGCCCGGGACAGGGGATGAACACTGAAGCTTTCTTT. Its protein product is CASSPGQGMNTEAFF.

As regards this clone: Other nucleotide sequences from this sample produce the same CDR3. The rearrangement uses TRBV11-2 and TRBJ2-7; D not certain. Germline loops: CDR1 SGHAT, CDR2 FQNNGV. Deletions cut 4 bases from V and 1 base from J, with 2 bases between. This CDR3 region has 11 residues. DNA of the CDR3: TGTGCCAGCAGCTATTCCTACGAGCAGTACTTC. Translated, it gives CASSYSYEQYF.

CDR3 DNA sequence: TGCGCCAGCACCAGAGTGGGTACAAACACTGAAGCTTTCTTT. Its translation: CASTRVGTNTEAFF. The J gene is TRBJ1-1, the V gene TRBV5-1; D gene ambiguous. Trimming pared 6 bases from V and 2 bases from J, leaving 14 bases between. CDR1 is SGHRS, CDR2 YFSETQ, per germline. This CDR3 comprises 14 residues.

This clone showed up just once. The chain links TRBV6-2 or TRBV6-3 to TRBJ1-5; unclear D gene. CDR3 length: 14 residues. Trimming stripped 0 bases from V and 1 base from J, with 4 bases between. CDR1 MNHEY and CDR2 SVGEGT come from the germline V gene. This chain's CDR3 is CASSYSSSNQPQHF. The CDR3 nucleotides read TGTGCCAGCAGTTACTCGTCAAGCAATCAGCCCCAGCATTTT.

The gene calls are TRBV5-4 and TRBJ2-7, with 7 nucleotides matching TRBD2. Trimming removed 0 bases from V and 2 bases from J; junction bases left unmatched: 5. This CDR3 spans 15 amino acids. Germline lookup yields CDR1 SGHNT and CDR2 YYREEE (reference sequence). The CDR3 sequence is CASSLAGGGAYEQYF. CDR3 coding DNA: TGTGCCAGCAGCTTGGCCGGTGGGGGGGCCTACGAGCAGTACTTC.

The chain joins TRBV7-2 to TRBJ2-2; unclear D gene. V was clipped by 1 base and J by 1 base, with 4 bases between them. The germline V gene encodes CDR1 SGHTA and CDR2 FQGNSA. The CDR3 runs to 14 residues. The CDR3 DNA follows: TGTGCCAGCAGCTTAGGGCAGAACACCGGGGAGCTGTTTTTT. This gives the protein CASSLGQNTGELFF.

This chain connects TRBV5-1 to TRBJ2-5; possibly TRBD2 for D (5 bases). The CDR3 consists of 13 residues. Germline values: CDR1 SGHRS, CDR2 YFSETQ. The V end lost 2 bases, the J end lost 3 bases, and 8 bases lay between the germline ends. Here the CDR3 reads CASSFEGEETQYF. The CDR3 DNA is TGCGCCAGCAGCTTCGAGGGTGAAGAGACCCAGTACTTC.

This chain links TRBV5-1 with TRBJ2-2; possibly TRBD1 or TRBD2 for D (6 bases each). The CDR3 spans 18 residues. Trimming removed 2 bases at V and 4 bases at J, with 21 bases between. Per germline, CDR1 SGHRS and CDR2 YFSETQ. The CDR3 here is CASSFAPTPGAATGELFF. The CDR3 DNA sequence: TGCGCCAGCAGCTTTGCCCCCACCCCGGGGGCCGCCACCGGGGAGCTGTTTTTT.

The rearrangement joins TRBV16 to TRBJ2-3, with D perhaps matching TRBD2 (6 bases). The CDR3 covers 13 residues. The germline V and J ends were trimmed by 3 bases and 2 bases, with 6 bases remaining between them. Germline V gives CDR1 KGHSY, CDR2 FQNENV. Here the CDR3 DNA reads TGTGCCAGCAGCCAGGGACTCACAGATACGCAGTATTTT. Protein: CASSQGLTDTQYF.

The rearrangement links TRBV3-1 (or the pseudogene TRBV3-2) to TRBJ1-2; no reliable D call. There are 13 residues in the CDR3. Germline V CDR1 and CDR2: LGHDT, YNNKEL (reference sequence). V lost 3 bases, J lost 2 bases, and 7 bases lay in between. The chain's CDR3 is CASSHGPNYGYTF. The CDR3 DNA follows: TGTGCCAGCAGCCATGGACCGAACTATGGCTACACCTTC.

This rearrangement joins TRBV13 to TRBJ1-4; D remains ambiguous. Trimming stripped 4 bases from V and 1 base from J, with 10 bases between. The CDR3 has 15 residues. The germline V gene encodes CDR1 PRHDT and CDR2 FYEKMQ (reference sequence). CDR3 region: CASSSLLGTNEKLFF. The CDR3 DNA follows: TGTGCCAGCAGCTCATTATTAGGAACTAATGAAAAACTGTTTTTT.

The chain uses TRBV5-6 and TRBJ1-3; no clear D. V was pared by 1 base and J by 0 bases, with 5 bases between. Germline-derived CDR1 and CDR2 are SGHDT and YYEEEE. The CDR3 covers 14 residues. CDR3 DNA: TGTGCCAGCAGCTTGCCCAACTCTGGAAACACCATATATTTT. This translates into CASSLPNSGNTIYF.

The rearrangement links TRBV4-3 to TRBJ2-7; 8 bases match TRBD2. CDR1 and CDR2 (germline): LGHNA, YSLEER. Trimming removed 1 base from V and 1 base from J; junction bases left unmatched: 3. The length of the CDR3 is 15 residues. The CDR3 region has the DNA TGCGCCAGCAGCCAAGGGCGGGGGGTATCCTACGAGCAGTACTTC. Its protein product is CASSQGRGVSYEQYF.

This clone was found once. This chain uses TRBV12-3 or TRBV12-4 with TRBJ1-2; possibly TRBD1 for D (6 bases). CDR3 length equals 13 residues. Trimming stripped 2 bases from V and 5 bases from J, with 9 bases between. CDR3 loop: CASSLQGQYGYTF. DNA for the CDR3: TGTGCCAGCAGTTTACAGGGGCAGTATGGCTACACCTTC.

This clone has only one observation. This chain connects TRBV3-1 (or the pseudogene TRBV3-2) to TRBJ1-2; D uncertain. Trimming left V 4 bases short and J 0 bases short, with 9 bases between. The CDR3 contains 14 residues. CDR1 is LGHDT, CDR2 YNNKEL, per germline (reference sequence). This chain's CDR3 is CASSRTVSNYGYTF. CDR3 nucleotide sequence: TGTGCCAGCAGCCGCACGGTTTCTAACTATGGCTACACCTTC.

V is TRBV7-2 and J is TRBJ2-2, with TRBD1 identical over 9 bases. The CDR3 covers 18 residues. Germline CDR1 and CDR2: SGHTA and FQGNSA. The V segment lost 4 bases and the J segment 4 bases; nucleotides outside the gene matches: 13. The CDR3 region is CASSSLMGQGGSTGELFF. The CDR3 coding sequence is TGTGCCAGCAGCTCGCTAATGGGACAGGGAGGTAGCACCGGGGAGCTGTTTTTT.

The chain uses TRBV7-2 and TRBJ1-6; no clear D gene. In germline, CDR1 is SGHTA, CDR2 FQGNSA. CDR3 length: 16 residues. V dropped 1 base and J dropped 9 bases, with 16 bases sitting between them. The CDR3 nucleotides are TGTGCCAGCAGCTTAGAGGCTGGAGGCAGGACTTCACCCCTCCACTTT. Encoded protein: CASSLEAGGRTSPLHF.

The chain recombines TRBV7-8 with TRBJ1-5, with no clear D. In germline, CDR1 is SGHVS, CDR2 FQNEAQ. The CDR3 totals 15 residues. Deletions cut 5 bases from V and 3 bases from J, with 14 bases between. The CDR3 protein is CASSRGRSLNQPQHF. The DNA of the CDR3 is TGTGCCAGCAGCCGAGGGCGCAGTCTCAATCAGCCCCAGCATTTT.

The CDR3 sequence is CASSLFEGNTGELFF. The CDR3 DNA sequence: TGTGCCAGCAGTTTATTTGAGGGGAACACCGGGGAGCTGTTTTTT. The chain combines TRBV28 with TRBJ2-2, with TRBD2 as a possible D gene (5 bases). CDR3 length: 15 residues. The germline V and J ends were trimmed by 1 base and 1 base, with 7 bases remaining between them. Looked up from germline, CDR1 is MDHEN and CDR2 is SYDVKM.

This clone is a singleton in its sample. The CDR3 reads CASSLNPQGAGLTEAFF. CDR3 DNA sequence: TGTGCCAGCAGCTTAAATCCACAGGGGGCTGGGCTCACTGAAGCTTTCTTT. The chain employs TRBV7-8 and TRBJ1-1, with 9 bases lining up with TRBD1. This CDR3 has 17 amino acids. V shed 2 bases and J 4 bases; nucleotides not matched to a gene: 11. CDR1 is SGHVS, CDR2 FQNEAQ, per germline.

The chain recombines TRBV5-4 with TRBJ2-7, with 12 positions matching TRBD2. Germline V gene sequence: CDR1 SGHNT, CDR2 YYREEE (reference sequence). Germline trimming cut 4 bases from V and 6 bases from J; bases unmatched to any gene: 5. This CDR3 spans 14 amino acids. The CDR3 sequence: CASSTLAGGPEQYF. The CDR3 DNA reads as TGTGCCAGCAGCACACTAGCGGGGGGACCCGAGCAGTACTTC.

The V and J genes are TRBV7-8 and TRBJ2-7; possible D gene TRBD2, 5 bases. CDR1 SGHVS and CDR2 FQNEAQ come from the germline V gene. The V and J ends lost 2 bases and 2 bases respectively, with 10 bases between them. This CDR3 has 14 amino acids. This CDR3 reads CASSLSTGTYEQYF. In nucleotides, the CDR3 is TGTGCCAGCAGCTTATCCACGGGGACCTACGAGCAGTACTTC.

This clone has only a few counts. The rearrangement uses TRBV7-8 and TRBJ1-4; no firm D call. Germline V gene lookup returns CDR1 SGHVS and CDR2 FQNEAQ. With 6 bases removed from V and 10 bases from J, the gap between germline ends came to 15 bases. The CDR3 has 13 amino acids. The CDR3: CASRLASGLKLFF. CDR3 coding DNA: TGTGCCAGCAGACTGGCTAGTGGACTAAAACTGTTTTTT.

This clone has just one count. This chain joins TRBV6-5 and TRBJ2-7; TRBD2 matches 8 bases. Germline CDR1 and CDR2: MNHEY and SVGAGI. Trimming took 0 bases from V and 6 from J; bases not matched to a gene: 7. This CDR3 comprises 15 residues. The CDR3 DNA reads TGTGCCAGCAGTTACTCGACGGGGGGGCCGGGCGAGCAGTACTTC. Encoded protein: CASSYSTGGPGEQYF.

V gene TRBV5-5 combines with J gene TRBJ2-7; D is unclear. The germline V gene has CDR1 SGHKS and CDR2 YYEKEE (reference sequence). The CDR3 runs 14 residues. Trimming pared 7 bases from V and 3 bases from J, leaving 17 bases between. The CDR3 sequence is CASFPGRRVYEQYF. CDR3 coding DNA: TGTGCCAGCTTTCCGGGTCGCCGCGTCTACGAGCAGTACTTC.